These 17 T cell receptor beta chains came from one sample sequenced in a study of sequential checkpoint blockade in melanoma (dated by TCRdb to the late 2010s). The sample's treatment or condition, from its label and the paper: randomized to nivolumab then ipilimumab (arm A) or the reverse (arm B). The library was produced with the immunoSEQ multiplex PCR assay. What TCRdb holds here is the immuneACCESS table cut down to in-frame rearrangements. Part of the clones is not present; checked against another copy, under half of the missing clones reflect an unresolved V gene, and the others are unexplained. The sample records thousands of clones, roughly four fifths of which are singletons. Of the sample, about 18% falls within the top ten clones. The sequences come from CD8+ T cells sorted from blood (inferred from file names), collected from a patient given nivolumab and ipilimumab in sequence. These TCRs come from a human donor with melanoma.

This clone has only one observation. The rearrangement links TRBV5-6 to TRBJ1-5; D not certain. CDR3 size: 12 residues. With 0 bases removed from V and 7 bases from J, the gap between germline ends came to 5 bases. Germline values: CDR1 SGHDT, CDR2 YYEEEE. The CDR3 sequence: CASSLGVQPQHF. CDR3 DNA sequence: TGTGCCAGCAGCTTGGGAGTCCAGCCCCAGCATTTT.

V is TRBV18 and J is TRBJ2-5; 9 nucleotides match TRBD1. CDR1 is KGHSH and CDR2 is LQKENI in the germline V gene. The V gene end was trimmed by 5 bases and the J gene end by 5 bases; junction bases not matched to a gene: 9. The CDR3 is made up of 15 amino acids. CDR3 sequence reads: CASSLRDREAETQYF. CDR3 DNA: TGTGCCAGCTCATTACGGGACAGGGAAGCGGAGACCCAGTACTTC. The whole variable domain, remainder taken from reference TRBV18 and TRBJ2-5, is NAGVMQNPRHLVRRRGQEARLRCSPMKGHSHVYWYRQLPEEGLKFMVYLQKENIIDESGMPKERFSAEFPKEGPSILRIQQVVRGDSAAYFCASSLRDREAETQYFGPGTRLLVL.

The chain carries TRBV7-6 and TRBJ2-3, with 7 positions matching TRBD2. The germline gives CDR1 SGHVS, CDR2 FNYEAQ. This CDR3 is 14 amino acids long. V trimming: 8 bases; J trimming: 3 bases; junction bases outside the gene matches: 8. CDR3 nucleotides: TGTGCCAGCCGGGCGGGAGATCTAACAGATACGCAGTATTTT. This encodes CASRAGDLTDTQYF.

The rearrangement links TRBV6-4 to TRBJ1-6; possible D gene TRBD1, 5 bases. Germline CDR1 MRHNA, CDR2 SNTAGT. V gave up 5 bases and J gave up 10 bases, with 15 bases separating them. The CDR3 runs 14 residues. As DNA, the CDR3 is TGTGCCAGCAGTTGGGGACTGGAAAACTCACCCCTCCACTTT. This codes for CASSWGLENSPLHF.

The CDR3 nucleotides are TGCGCCAGCAGCCAAGTACCGGGACTAGCGGGAGTCGGGTTCCAAGAGACCCAGTACTTC. Translating it yields CASSQVPGLAGVGFQETQYF. The rearrangement links TRBV4-1 to TRBJ2-5; 14 bases fit TRBD2. J gave up 1 base and V 1 base, and 11 bases lay outside the gene matches. Looked up from germline, CDR1 is MGHRA and CDR2 is YSYEKL. This CDR3 is built from 20 residues.

The chain employs TRBV11-2 and TRBJ2-1; 11 bases agree with TRBD2. The V gene end was trimmed by 5 bases and the J gene end by 8 bases; junction bases not matched to a gene: 5. The CDR3 spans 14 residues. Germline V gene sequence: CDR1 SGHAT, CDR2 FQNNGV. For the CDR3, the DNA is TGTGCCAGCAGCGCGGAGGGACTAGCGGATGAGCAGTTCTTC. Translation: CASSAEGLADEQFF. Variable domain in full (rest from reference TRBV11-2 and TRBJ2-1): EAGVAQSPRYKIIEKRQSVAFWCNPISGHATLYWYQQILGQGPKLLIQFQNNGVVDDSQLPKDRFSAERLKGVDSTLKIQPAKLEDSAVYLCASSAEGLADEQFFGPGTRLTVL.

This sequence joins TRBV9 and TRBJ2-1; 9 bases agree with TRBD2. Germline loops: CDR1 SGDLS, CDR2 YYNGEE. There are 15 residues in the CDR3. The J segment lost 7 bases and the V segment lost 1 base, leaving 6 bases of the junction unmatched. Written as DNA, the CDR3 is TGTGCCAGCAGCGTATGGGCGGGAGGGGGAAATGAGCAGTTCTTC. Protein: CASSVWAGGGNEQFF.

This chain uses TRBV7-9 with TRBJ2-7; D is uncertain. This CDR3 comprises 14 residues. Germline V gene data show CDR1 as SEHNR and CDR2 as FQNEAQ (reference sequence). V lost 2 bases, J lost 3 bases, and 11 bases lay in between. DNA of the CDR3: TGTGCCAGCAGCTTATGGGCCAGAAACTACGAGCAGTACTTC. It encodes CASSLWARNYEQYF.

In DNA form, the CDR3 reads TGTGCCATACGGCGGGAGGGAAGGGGGTCCTACGAGCAGTACTTC. This gives the protein CAIRREGRGSYEQYF. The V gene is TRBV10-3, the J gene TRBJ2-7, with 9 bases aligning to TRBD2. V dropped 9 bases and J dropped 1; count of bases not matched to a gene: 10. The germline V gene encodes CDR1 ENHRY and CDR2 SYGVKD. This CDR3 region has 15 residues.

About this clone itself: The same CDR3 is also encoded by other DNA sequences in this sample. This chain joins TRBV9 and TRBJ1-6; 8 bases map to TRBD1. The CDR3 runs 17 residues. CDR1 is SGDLS and CDR2 is YYNGEE in the germline V gene. The J segment lost 2 bases and the V segment lost 3 bases, leaving 7 bases of the junction unmatched. CDR3 protein: CASSALTGEAYNSPLHF. Written as DNA, the CDR3 is TGTGCCAGCAGCGCCCTGACAGGGGAGGCCTATAATTCACCCCTCCACTTT.

This clone was counted once. The chain combines TRBV6-1 with TRBJ2-7, with 7 bases lining up with TRBD1. Trimming took 3 bases from V and 0 from J; bases not matched to a gene: 5. The CDR3 extends over 15 amino acids. Germline V gene data show CDR1 as MNHNS and CDR2 as SASEGT. The CDR3 DNA sequence: TGTGCCAGCAGTGAGTGGACAGGATCCTCCTACGAGCAGTACTTC. This encodes CASSEWTGSSYEQYF.

The V and J genes are TRBV14 and TRBJ1-1; no clear D. The CDR3 loop spans 14 amino acids. Germline CDR1 SGHDN, CDR2 FVKESK. Trimming took off 4 bases at V and 1 base at J, with 10 bases between the two ends. CDR3 region: CASSPLTENTEAFF. The CDR3 nucleotides are TGTGCCAGCAGCCCCCTTACAGAGAACACTGAAGCTTTCTTT.

The rearrangement joins TRBV27 to TRBJ2-1, with 12 bases lining up with TRBD1. CDR1 and CDR2 (germline): MNHEY, SMNVEV (reference sequence). The CDR3 sequence is 16 residues long. The V segment lost 3 bases and the J segment 3 bases; nucleotides outside the gene matches: 3. The CDR3 spells CASSFGTGGFYNEQFF. The DNA for the CDR3 is TGTGCCAGCAGTTTCGGGACAGGGGGCTTCTACAATGAGCAGTTCTTC.

This clone was observed a few times. The chain carries TRBV11-1 and TRBJ2-5, with 8 bases fitting TRBD1. Germline CDR1 SGHAT, CDR2 FQDESV (reference sequence). The CDR3 runs 15 residues. Trimming cost V 5 bases and J 2 bases; bases outside gene matches: 7. Written as DNA, the CDR3 is TGTGCCAGCAGCGAGGACAGGGTACCACAAGAGACCCAGTACTTC. Amino acids: CASSEDRVPQETQYF.

The chain combines TRBV6-1 with TRBJ1-6; D might be TRBD1 (6 bases). This CDR3 has 15 residues. With 2 bases removed from V and 9 bases from J, the gap between germline ends came to 14 bases. The V gene's germline CDR1 is MNHNS and CDR2 SASEGT. The CDR3 DNA reads TGTGCCAGCAGTGAAAAAGAGGGGGAAGGTTCACCCCTCCACTTT. Protein sequence: CASSEKEGEGSPLHF.

The chain has TRBV28 and TRBJ2-2; TRBD2 matches 9 bases. Germline V gene data show CDR1 as MDHEN and CDR2 as SYDVKM. Germline trimming cut 3 bases from V and 7 bases from J; bases unmatched to any gene: 6. This CDR3 is 15 amino acids long. This chain's CDR3 is CASSFPSGRSGELFF. For the CDR3, the DNA is TGTGCCAGCAGTTTTCCCAGCGGGAGGAGCGGGGAGCTGTTTTTT.

The chain links TRBV29-1 to TRBJ2-1; no definite D call. The CDR3 spans 12 residues. Germline V gives CDR1 SQVTM, CDR2 ANQGSEA. V was cut by 7 bases and J by 5 bases, with 12 bases left in between. CDR3 coding DNA: TGCAGCGCCGAGGCCCGAGACAATGAGCAGTTCTTC. This gives the protein CSAEARDNEQFF.